This passage covers 27 T cell receptor beta chains from one sample sequenced in a study of blood T cell repertoires in COVID-19. Data came from immunoSEQ multiplex PCR; TCRdb stores just in-frame clones and leaves some out. The table has some 17,000 clones, approximately 86% seen once; the top ten hold over 15%. Material for sequencing was peripheral blood. The origin of the receptors is a man over 45 with active COVID-19.

The chain recombines TRBV9 with TRBJ1-1, with a possible D match to TRBD1 (6 bases). Trimming removed 4 bases from V and 0 bases from J, with 13 bases in between. Germline assignment: CDR1 SGDLS and CDR2 YYNGEE. The CDR3 has 15 amino acids. The CDR3 bases are TGTGCCAGCAGCCCTCAGGGGCGTTTGAACACTGAAGCTTTCTTT. Its protein product is CASSPQGRLNTEAFF.

The chain carries TRBV5-1 and TRBJ2-3; D remains unclear. CDR3 length equals 14 residues. Germline V CDR1 and CDR2: SGHRS, YFSETQ. Deletions cut 2 bases from V and 0 bases from J, with 7 bases between. The DNA for the CDR3 is TGCGCCAGCAGCTTTACAGTTAGCACAGATACGCAGTATTTT. Translation gives CASSFTVSTDTQYF.

The V and J genes are TRBV11-2 and TRBJ1-2, with 9 positions matching TRBD1. The V gene end was trimmed by 1 base and the J gene end by 6 bases; junction bases not matched to a gene: 9. This CDR3 contains 16 residues. CDR1 is SGHAT, CDR2 FQNNGV, per germline. CDR3 amino acids: CASSLVPDRGRDGYTF. The CDR3 DNA reads TGTGCCAGCAGCTTAGTCCCGGACAGGGGCCGGGATGGCTACACCTTC.

The chain links TRBV7-9 to TRBJ1-2; the match to TRBD1 covers 7 bases. The germline V gene has CDR1 SEHNR and CDR2 FQNEAQ (reference sequence). Trimming cost V 5 bases and J 6 bases; bases outside gene matches: 15. The CDR3 is 16 residues long. The CDR3 bases are TGTGCCAGCAGCCTGTCGAACGATTACAGGGGTGATGGCTACACCTTC. It translates to CASSLSNDYRGDGYTF.

The V call is TRBV19, the J call TRBJ1-2; 7 bases line up with TRBD1. The CDR3 has 12 residues. From germline, CDR1 is LNHDA and CDR2 SQIVND (reference sequence). Trimming cost V 6 bases and J 8 bases; bases outside gene matches: 6. CDR3: CASRPRQGGYTF. The CDR3 DNA is TGTGCCAGTAGGCCTAGACAGGGCGGCTACACCTTC.

V is TRBV14 and J is TRBJ2-7; maybe TRBD2 (5 bases). This CDR3 contains 14 residues. Germline-derived CDR1 and CDR2 are SGHDN and FVKESK. V dropped 4 bases and J dropped 1 base, with 11 bases sitting between them. CDR3 nucleotides: TGTGCCAGCAGCCGTGCGGGCGGTTCCTACGAGCAGTACTTC. Translated: CASSRAGGSYEQYF.

This chain connects TRBV6-2 or TRBV6-3 to TRBJ2-2, with 13 bases lining up with TRBD2. J was trimmed by 3 bases and V by 2 bases; bases with no gene match: 6. The germline gives CDR1 MNHEY, CDR2 SVGEGT. CDR3 size: 18 residues. CDR3 protein: CASSYRKGLAGYTGELFF. CDR3 in DNA: TGTGCCAGCAGTTACCGAAAGGGACTAGCGGGATACACCGGGGAGCTGTTTTTT.

The chain is built from TRBV21-1 and TRBJ2-1; the listed D gene, TRBD1, was not tested against the DNA. TRBV21-1 is annotated as a pseudogene. This CDR3 is 21 amino acids long. CDR3 sequence reads: CASRLAPSGQGVDRNHNEQFF. Here the CDR3 DNA reads TGTGCCAGCAGGTTAGCCCCGAGTGGGCAGGGGGTCGATAGGAACCACAATGAGCAGTTCTTC.

The V call is TRBV28, the J call TRBJ2-3; the match to TRBD1 covers 8 bases. From germline, CDR1 is MDHEN and CDR2 SYDVKM. CDR3 length: 15 amino acids. V trimming: 5 bases; J trimming: 3 bases; junction bases outside the gene matches: 7. CDR3 amino acids: CASSPGQGGTDTQYF. CDR3 DNA sequence: TGTGCCAGCAGTCCAGGACAGGGCGGAACAGATACGCAGTATTTT.

This chain uses TRBV5-8 with TRBJ1-3, with D maybe TRBD1 (5 bases). The V end lost 3 bases, the J end lost 1 base, and 11 bases lay between the germline ends. The CDR3 is 15 amino acids. Per the germline V gene, CDR1 is SGHTS and CDR2 is YDEGEE. In DNA form, the CDR3 reads TGTGCCAGCAGCTGGCGACAGTTTTCTGGAAACACCATATATTTT. Its protein is CASSWRQFSGNTIYF.

This chain links TRBV7-8 with TRBJ2-3; 14 nucleotides match TRBD2. V gave up 5 bases and J gave up 6 bases; unmatched junction bases: 7. CDR1 SGHVS and CDR2 FQNEAQ come from the germline V gene. The CDR3 spans 16 residues. The CDR3 nucleotides are TGTGCCAGCAGCAGAGGGACTAGCGGGAGTCTGGATACGCAGTATTTT. It specifies CASSRGTSGSLDTQYF.

The chain combines TRBV5-1 with TRBJ2-5; D perhaps matches TRBD1 (5 bases). Between the trimmed V and J ends, which lost 0 bases and 0 bases, there was a span of 9 bases. Per germline, CDR1 SGHRS and CDR2 YFSETQ. The CDR3 contains 15 residues. The CDR3 here is CASSLAPGYQETQYF. CDR3 coding DNA: TGCGCCAGCAGCTTGGCCCCAGGGTACCAAGAGACCCAGTACTTC.

This clone occurred once. This sequence joins TRBV5-6 and TRBJ2-7; 8 bases are shared with TRBD2. Germline CDR1 reads SGHDT; CDR2 reads YYEEEE. Trimming removed 3 bases from V and 6 bases from J; junction bases left unmatched: 20. The CDR3 totals 18 residues. The CDR3 protein is CASSSYILPGLDGGEQYF. The CDR3 bases are TGTGCCAGCAGCTCCTACATCCTTCCGGGACTAGATGGAGGCGAGCAGTACTTC.

The rearrangement links TRBV28 to TRBJ1-5; D remains ambiguous. V was trimmed by 2 bases and J by 0 bases, leaving 11 bases between them. Germline CDR1 MDHEN, CDR2 SYDVKM. The CDR3 consists of 16 residues. This chain's CDR3 is CASSLAAKYSNQPQHF. CDR3 nucleotides: TGTGCCAGCAGTTTAGCGGCAAAATATAGCAATCAGCCCCAGCATTTT.

The genes are TRBV27 and TRBJ2-1, with 9 bases that match TRBD1. Trimming removed 5 bases from V and 8 bases from J; junction bases left unmatched: 13. The CDR3 covers 16 residues. CDR1 MNHEY and CDR2 SMNVEV come from the germline V gene (reference sequence). DNA for the CDR3: TGTGCCAGCAGTCTAATGCCGGGACAGGGATTTCATGAGCAGTTCTTC. Its translation: CASSLMPGQGFHEQFF.

The rearrangement joins TRBV5-1 to TRBJ2-3, with 11 bases aligning to TRBD2. CDR3 size: 14 residues. J was trimmed by 4 bases and V by 6 bases; bases with no gene match: 4. CDR1 is SGHRS, CDR2 YFSETQ, per germline. DNA for the CDR3: TGCGCCAGCAATAGCGGGAGGGCCGCAGATACGCAGTATTTT. This translates into CASNSGRAADTQYF.

The chain joins TRBV4-2 to TRBJ1-1; D is uncertain. V dropped 0 bases and J dropped 6 bases, with 20 bases sitting between them. This CDR3 contains 17 residues. Germline V gene sequence: CDR1 LGHNA, CDR2 YNFKEQ. The CDR3 DNA reads as TGTGCCAGCAGCCAAGACTCAAAGGCCTACAGAACGGCTGAAGCTTTCTTT. It specifies CASSQDSKAYRTAEAFF.

V and J are TRBV24-1 and TRBJ2-3; D unclear. V lost 4 bases, J lost 1 base, and 5 bases lay in between. This CDR3 is 13 amino acids long. Germline V gives CDR1 KGHDR, CDR2 SFDVKD. The CDR3 DNA reads as TGTGCCACCAGTGACCTCCGCACAGATACGCAGTATTTT. This gives the protein CATSDLRTDTQYF.

The J gene is TRBJ1-2, the V gene TRBV24-1; D not resolved. The V gene's germline CDR1 is KGHDR and CDR2 SFDVKD. This CDR3 is built from 11 residues. V dropped 6 bases and J dropped 7 bases, with 8 bases sitting between them. The CDR3 DNA reads TGTGCCACCAGTTCTATGGTTGGCTACACCTTC. Translation gives CATSSMVGYTF.

This clone appeared a single time. This chain uses TRBV19 with TRBJ2-2; 7 positions match TRBD1. V lost 5 bases, J lost 2 bases, and 11 bases stayed unmatched. The CDR3 sequence is 17 residues long. Germline CDR1 reads LNHDA; CDR2 reads SQIVND (reference sequence). The CDR3 nucleotides read TGTGCCAGTAGTCCGACCCGACAGGGCTTTAACACCGGGGAGCTGTTTTTT. Its protein is CASSPTRQGFNTGELFF.

V is TRBV5-1 and J is TRBJ2-2, with a possible D match to TRBD2 (7 bases). In germline, CDR1 is SGHRS, CDR2 YFSETQ. Trimming stripped 1 base from V and 5 bases from J, with 15 bases between. The length of the CDR3 is 16 residues. The CDR3 bases are TGCGCCAGCAGCTTGTACGGGGGGCGAAATACCGGGGAGCTGTTTTTT. This encodes CASSLYGGRNTGELFF.

The V call is TRBV28, the J call TRBJ2-7; 9 bases fit TRBD2. The CDR3 sequence is 14 residues long. The V gene's germline CDR1 is MDHEN and CDR2 SYDVKM. J lost 7 bases, V lost 2 bases, and 6 bases had no gene match. Here the CDR3 DNA reads TGTGCCAGCAGTTTAGGCGGGAGGGTGGGGGAGCAGTACTTC. Its translation: CASSLGGRVGEQYF. Full variable domain (outside the CDR3, taken from reference TRBV28 and TRBJ2-7): DVKVTQSSRYLVKRTGEKVFLECVQDMDHENMFWYRQDPGLGLRLIYFSYDVKMKEKGDIPEGYSVSREKKERFSLILESASTNQTSMYLCASSLGGRVGEQYFGPGTRLTVT.

The gene calls are TRBV7-2 and TRBJ2-3; the D is unclear. Trimming cost V 3 bases and J 1 base, with 11 bases left between them. This CDR3 is 15 amino acids long. Per germline, CDR1 SGHTA and CDR2 FQGNSA. The CDR3 DNA is TGTGCCAGCAGCTTCGAAAGCAGGCGCACAGATACGCAGTATTTT. Translating it yields CASSFESRRTDTQYF.

The sample holds one count of this clone. The rearrangement links TRBV14 to TRBJ2-1; 8 bases are a match to TRBD1. V gave up 2 bases and J gave up 2 bases; unmatched junction bases: 2. This CDR3 comprises 15 residues. Germline CDR1 reads SGHDN; CDR2 reads FVKESK. The CDR3 sequence is CASSQQGATYNEQFF. Here the CDR3 DNA reads TGTGCCAGCAGCCAACAGGGGGCTACCTACAATGAGCAGTTCTTC.

The gene calls are TRBV27 and TRBJ2-1, with D perhaps matching TRBD1 (6 bases). Germline values: CDR1 MNHEY, CDR2 SMNVEV (reference sequence). This CDR3 spans 14 amino acids. The V end lost 2 bases, the J end lost 3 bases, and 8 bases lay between the germline ends. The CDR3 protein is CASSLTGIYNEQFF. The CDR3 DNA is TGTGCCAGCAGTTTAACAGGGATCTACAATGAGCAGTTCTTC.

The chain links TRBV13 to TRBJ2-7; 10 bases line up with TRBD1. V lost 5 bases and J lost 6; bases outside the gene matches: 10. Germline CDR1 PRHDT, CDR2 FYEKMQ (reference sequence). The length of the CDR3 is 15 residues. CDR3 amino acids: CASSPVGTGVGEQYF. Written as DNA, the CDR3 is TGTGCCAGCAGCCCAGTGGGGACAGGGGTGGGCGAGCAGTACTTC.

The chain recombines TRBV9 with TRBJ2-7; tentative D call: TRBD1 (5 bases). The CDR3 has 14 amino acids. Deletions cut 0 bases from V and 5 bases from J, with 12 bases between. Germline V gene data show CDR1 as SGDLS and CDR2 as YYNGEE. This CDR3 reads CASSVGAGFNEQYF. DNA of the CDR3: TGTGCCAGCAGCGTAGGAGCAGGGTTCAACGAGCAGTACTTC.